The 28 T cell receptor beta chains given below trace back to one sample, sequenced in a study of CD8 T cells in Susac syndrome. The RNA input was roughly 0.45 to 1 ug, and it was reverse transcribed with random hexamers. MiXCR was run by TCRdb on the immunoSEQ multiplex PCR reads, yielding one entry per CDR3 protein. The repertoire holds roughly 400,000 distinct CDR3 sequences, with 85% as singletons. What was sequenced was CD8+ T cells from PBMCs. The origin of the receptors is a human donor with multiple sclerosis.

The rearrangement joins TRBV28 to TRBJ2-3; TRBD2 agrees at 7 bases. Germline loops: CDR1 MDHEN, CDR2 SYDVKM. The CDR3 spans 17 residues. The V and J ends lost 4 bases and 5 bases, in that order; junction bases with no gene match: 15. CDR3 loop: CASSSRNERDPQDTQYF. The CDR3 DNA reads TGTGCCAGCAGTTCCCGAAATGAGCGGGACCCGCAAGATACGCAGTATTTT.

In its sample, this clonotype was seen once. CDR3 sequence: CASSPPLERSETQYF. CDR3 sequence (DNA): TGTGCCAGCAGTCCTCCTCTCGAGCGGTCGGAGACCCAGTACTTC. The rearrangement links TRBV28 to TRBJ2-5, with a weak D call TRBD2 (5 bases). CDR1 and CDR2 from the germline V gene are MDHEN and SYDVKM. Trimming removed 5 bases from V and 5 bases from J, with 18 bases in between. This CDR3 comprises 15 residues.

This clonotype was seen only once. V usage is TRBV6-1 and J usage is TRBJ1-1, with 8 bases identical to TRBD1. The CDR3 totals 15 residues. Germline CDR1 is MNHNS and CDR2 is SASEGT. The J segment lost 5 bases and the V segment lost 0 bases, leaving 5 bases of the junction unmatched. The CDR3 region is CASSEAGRGLTEAFF. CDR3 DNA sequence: TGTGCCAGCAGTGAAGCGGGCAGGGGGCTGACTGAAGCTTTCTTT.

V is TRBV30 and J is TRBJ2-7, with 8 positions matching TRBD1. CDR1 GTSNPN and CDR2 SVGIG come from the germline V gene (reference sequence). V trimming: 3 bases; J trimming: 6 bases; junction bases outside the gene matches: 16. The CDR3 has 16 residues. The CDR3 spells CAWSVRGQEWRAEQYF. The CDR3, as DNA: TGTGCCTGGAGCGTGAGGGGACAGGAGTGGAGGGCCGAGCAGTACTTC.

The DNA for the CDR3 is TGCGCCAGCAGCACGACAGTCTGGAACACTGAAGCTTTCTTT. Protein sequence: CASSTTVWNTEAFF. This chain joins TRBV5-1 and TRBJ1-1; D is possibly TRBD1 (5 bases). The CDR3 covers 14 residues. Germline lookup yields CDR1 SGHRS and CDR2 YFSETQ. The V gene lost 4 bases and the J gene lost 1 base, with 11 bases spanning the gap.

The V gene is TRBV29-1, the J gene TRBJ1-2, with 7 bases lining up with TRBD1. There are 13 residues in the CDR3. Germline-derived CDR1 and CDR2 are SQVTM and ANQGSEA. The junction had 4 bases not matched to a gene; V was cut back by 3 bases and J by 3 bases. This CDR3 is CSVDEQGDYGYTF. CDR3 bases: TGCAGCGTTGATGAGCAGGGGGACTATGGCTACACCTTC.

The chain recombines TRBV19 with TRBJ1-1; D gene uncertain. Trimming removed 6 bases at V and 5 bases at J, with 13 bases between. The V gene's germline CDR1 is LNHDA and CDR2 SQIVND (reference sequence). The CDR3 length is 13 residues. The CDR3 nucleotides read TGTGCCAGTAGCATCAACGGGGTTACTGAAGCTTTCTTT. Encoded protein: CASSINGVTEAFF.

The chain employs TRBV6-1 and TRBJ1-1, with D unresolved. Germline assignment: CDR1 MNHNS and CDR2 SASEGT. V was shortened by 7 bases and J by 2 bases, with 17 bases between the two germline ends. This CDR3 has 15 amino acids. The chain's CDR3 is CASIGDPLVNTEAFF. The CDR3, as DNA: TGTGCCAGCATTGGGGATCCCCTAGTCAACACTGAAGCTTTCTTT.

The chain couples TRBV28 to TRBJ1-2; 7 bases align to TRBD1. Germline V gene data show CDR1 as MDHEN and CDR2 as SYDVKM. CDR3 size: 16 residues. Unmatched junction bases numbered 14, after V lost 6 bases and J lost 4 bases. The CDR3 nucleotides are TGTGCCAGCAGATTCCCCGGGGGACAGCAATCCTATGGCTACACCTTC. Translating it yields CASRFPGGQQSYGYTF.

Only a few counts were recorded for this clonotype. CDR3 nucleotide sequence: TGTGCCAGCAGCGAACCTACTAAAGAGACCCAGTACTTC. It codes for CASSEPTKETQYF. V usage is TRBV6-1 and J usage is TRBJ2-5; no clear D. The CDR3 is 13 amino acids. With 6 bases removed from V and 3 bases from J, the gap between germline ends came to 11 bases. Germline assignment: CDR1 MNHNS and CDR2 SASEGT.

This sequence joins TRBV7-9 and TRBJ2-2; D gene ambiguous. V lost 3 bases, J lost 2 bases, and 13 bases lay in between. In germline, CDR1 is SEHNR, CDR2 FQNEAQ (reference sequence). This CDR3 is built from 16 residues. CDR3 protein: CASSFRSGRNTGELFF. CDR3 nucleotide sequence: TGTGCCAGCAGCTTCCGTTCGGGCAGAAACACCGGGGAGCTGTTTTTT.

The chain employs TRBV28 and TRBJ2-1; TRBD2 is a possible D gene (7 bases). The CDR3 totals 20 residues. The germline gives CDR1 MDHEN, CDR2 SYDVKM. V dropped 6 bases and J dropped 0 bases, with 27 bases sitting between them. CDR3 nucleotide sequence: TGTGCCAGCAGATGGATGGGAGGGGGAAGGCGGATATCCTCCTACAATGAGCAGTTCTTC. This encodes CASRWMGGGRRISSYNEQFF.

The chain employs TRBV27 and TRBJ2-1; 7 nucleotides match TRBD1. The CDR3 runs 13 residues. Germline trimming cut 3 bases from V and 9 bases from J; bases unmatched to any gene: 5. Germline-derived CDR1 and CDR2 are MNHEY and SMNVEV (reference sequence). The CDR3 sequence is CASSFGTEGEQFF. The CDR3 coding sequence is TGTGCCAGCAGTTTTGGGACAGAGGGTGAGCAGTTCTTC.

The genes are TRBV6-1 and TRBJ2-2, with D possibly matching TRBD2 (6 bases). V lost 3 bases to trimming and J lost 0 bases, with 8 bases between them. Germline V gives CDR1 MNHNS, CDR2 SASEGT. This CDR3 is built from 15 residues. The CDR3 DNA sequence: TGTGCCAGCAGTGATGCGGGGCCGAACACCGGGGAGCTGTTTTTT. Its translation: CASSDAGPNTGELFF.

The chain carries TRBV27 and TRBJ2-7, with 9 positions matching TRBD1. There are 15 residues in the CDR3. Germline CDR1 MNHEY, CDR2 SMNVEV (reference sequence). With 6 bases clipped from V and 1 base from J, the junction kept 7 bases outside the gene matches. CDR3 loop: CASSQRDRASYEQYF. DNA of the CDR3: TGTGCCAGCAGCCAACGGGACAGGGCTTCCTACGAGCAGTACTTC.

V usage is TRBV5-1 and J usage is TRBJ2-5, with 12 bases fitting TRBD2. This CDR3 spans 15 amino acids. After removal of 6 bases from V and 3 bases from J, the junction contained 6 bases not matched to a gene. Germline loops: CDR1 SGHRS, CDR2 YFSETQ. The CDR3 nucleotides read TGCGCCAGCAAATCGGCTAGCGGGGGGGAAGAGACCCAGTACTTC. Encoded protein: CASKSASGGEETQYF.

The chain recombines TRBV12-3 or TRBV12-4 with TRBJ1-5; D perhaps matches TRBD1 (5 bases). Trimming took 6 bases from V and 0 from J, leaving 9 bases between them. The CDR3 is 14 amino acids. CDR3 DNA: TGTGCCAGCAGGCACGGGGGTAGCAATCAGCCCCAGCATTTT. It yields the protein CASRHGGSNQPQHF.

CDR3 loop: CASSSLAGGSDEQYF. The CDR3 DNA reads TGTGCCAGCAGTTCACTAGCGGGAGGTTCCGACGAGCAGTACTTC. The chain joins TRBV12-3 or TRBV12-4 to TRBJ2-7, with 12 positions matching TRBD2. V gave up 4 bases and J gave up 5 bases; unmatched junction bases: 6. This CDR3 region has 15 residues.

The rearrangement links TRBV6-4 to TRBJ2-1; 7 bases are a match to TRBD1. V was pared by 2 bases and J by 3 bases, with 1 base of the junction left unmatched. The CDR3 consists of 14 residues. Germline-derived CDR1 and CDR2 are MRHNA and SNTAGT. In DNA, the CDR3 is TGTGCCAGCAGTGACACAGGGGACTACAATGAGCAGTTCTTC. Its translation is CASSDTGDYNEQFF.

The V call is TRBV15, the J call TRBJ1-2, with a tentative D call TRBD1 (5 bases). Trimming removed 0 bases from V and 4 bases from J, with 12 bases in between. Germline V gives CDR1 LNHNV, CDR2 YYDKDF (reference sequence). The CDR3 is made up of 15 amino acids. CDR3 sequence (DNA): TGTGCCACCAGCAGAGATCGACAGTCCATCTATGGCTACACCTTC. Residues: CATSRDRQSIYGYTF.

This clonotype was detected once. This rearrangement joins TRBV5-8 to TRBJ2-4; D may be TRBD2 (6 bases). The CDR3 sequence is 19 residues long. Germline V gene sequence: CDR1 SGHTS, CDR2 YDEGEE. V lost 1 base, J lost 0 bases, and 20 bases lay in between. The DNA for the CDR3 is TGTGCCAGCAGCTTGAAGTTTCCCCCAGGGAGGAGAGCCAAAAACATTCAGTACTTC. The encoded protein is CASSLKFPPGRRAKNIQYF.

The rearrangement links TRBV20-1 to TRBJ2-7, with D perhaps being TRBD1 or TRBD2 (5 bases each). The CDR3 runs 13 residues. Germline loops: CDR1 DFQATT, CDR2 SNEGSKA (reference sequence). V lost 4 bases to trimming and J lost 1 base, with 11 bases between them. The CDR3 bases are TGCAGTGCTACGGGGCCGGAGTCCTACGAGCAGTACTTC. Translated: CSATGPESYEQYF.

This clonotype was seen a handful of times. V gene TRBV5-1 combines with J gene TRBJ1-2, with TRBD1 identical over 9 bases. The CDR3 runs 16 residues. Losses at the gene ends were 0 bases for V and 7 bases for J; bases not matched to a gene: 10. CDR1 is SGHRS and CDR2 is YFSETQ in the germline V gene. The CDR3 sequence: CASSLGKQGAFGGYTF. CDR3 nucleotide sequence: TGCGCCAGCAGCTTGGGGAAACAGGGGGCGTTCGGTGGCTACACCTTC.

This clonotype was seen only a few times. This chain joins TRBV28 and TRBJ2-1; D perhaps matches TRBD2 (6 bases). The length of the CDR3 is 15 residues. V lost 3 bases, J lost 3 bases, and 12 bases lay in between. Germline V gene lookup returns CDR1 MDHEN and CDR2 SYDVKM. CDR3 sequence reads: CASSFELAGYNEQFF. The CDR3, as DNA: TGTGCCAGCAGTTTCGAACTAGCAGGCTACAATGAGCAGTTCTTC.

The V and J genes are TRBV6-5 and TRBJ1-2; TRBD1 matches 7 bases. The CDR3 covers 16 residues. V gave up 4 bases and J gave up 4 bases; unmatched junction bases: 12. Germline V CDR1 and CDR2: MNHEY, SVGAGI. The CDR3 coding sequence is TGTGCCAGCAGTTTCACAACAGGGGACGTCGGCTATGGCTACACCTTC. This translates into CASSFTTGDVGYGYTF.

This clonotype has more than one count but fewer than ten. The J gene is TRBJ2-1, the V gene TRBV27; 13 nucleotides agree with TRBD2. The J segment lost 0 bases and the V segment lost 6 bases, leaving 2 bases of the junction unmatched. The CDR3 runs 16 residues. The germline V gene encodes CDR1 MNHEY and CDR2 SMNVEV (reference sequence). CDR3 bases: TGTGCCAGCAGCAGGACTAGCGGGAGCTCCTACAATGAGCAGTTCTTC. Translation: CASSRTSGSSYNEQFF.

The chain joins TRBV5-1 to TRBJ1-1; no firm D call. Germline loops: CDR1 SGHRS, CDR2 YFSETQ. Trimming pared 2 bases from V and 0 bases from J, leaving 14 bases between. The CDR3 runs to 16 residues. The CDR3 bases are TGCGCCAGCAGCTTAGGAAGACAACTTCTGAACACTGAAGCTTTCTTT. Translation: CASSLGRQLLNTEAFF.

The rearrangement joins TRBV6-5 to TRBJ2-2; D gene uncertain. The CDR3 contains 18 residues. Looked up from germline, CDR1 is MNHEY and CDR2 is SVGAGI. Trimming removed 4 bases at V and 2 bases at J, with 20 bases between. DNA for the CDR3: TGTGCCAGCAGTTCTATCCCTCTACAGACACTCAACACCGGGGAGCTGTTTTTT. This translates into CASSSIPLQTLNTGELFF.